One T cell receptor beta chain is described in this entry. Between the trimmed V and J ends, which lost 0 bases and 7 bases, there was a span of 18 bases. CDR3 size: 16 residues. CDR1 is MRHNA and CDR2 is SNTAGT in the germline V gene. This record belongs to a study of blood T cell repertoires in COVID-19. Among Cohort 3 donors, those recovered had two negative PCRs, clearance, or symptom resolution. Original handling: Estimation of nucleated cell counts relied on the amplification of reference gene primers. The data were produced by immunoSEQ multiplex PCR, yet TCRdb's version contains in-frame clones alone and is incomplete. That table gives V, J and clone size, and the DNA gave D and trimming. This sample carries about 160,000 clones, about 85% of them seen once, and the ten largest clones take about 8%.

The specimen sequenced was PBMCs or T cells enriched from blood (not recorded which). The rearrangement links TRBV6-4 to TRBJ1-2; D ambiguous. The clonotype was recovered from a woman in her 50s who had recovered from COVID-19. CDR3 sequence: CASSDSSFGSMGGYTF. Written as DNA, the CDR3 is TGTGCCAGCAGTGACTCGAGTTTCGGGTCAATGGGTGGCTACACCTTC.